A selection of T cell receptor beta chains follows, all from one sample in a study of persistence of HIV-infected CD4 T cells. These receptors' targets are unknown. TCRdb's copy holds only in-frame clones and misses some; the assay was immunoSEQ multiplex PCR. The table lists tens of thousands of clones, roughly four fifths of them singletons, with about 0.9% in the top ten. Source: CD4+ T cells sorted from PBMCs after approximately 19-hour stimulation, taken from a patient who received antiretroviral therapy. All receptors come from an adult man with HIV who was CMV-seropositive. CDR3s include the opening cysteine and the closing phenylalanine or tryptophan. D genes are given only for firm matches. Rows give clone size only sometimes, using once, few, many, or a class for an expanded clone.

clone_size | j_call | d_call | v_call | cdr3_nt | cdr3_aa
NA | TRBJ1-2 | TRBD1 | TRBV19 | TGTGCCAGTAGTCTATCGGGACAGGGAACTAACTATGGCTACACCTTC | CASSLSGQGTNYGYTF
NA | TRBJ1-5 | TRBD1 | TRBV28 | TGTGCCAGCAGTCCCTCTCCGACAGGGAGTAGCAATCAGCCCCAGCATTTT | CASSPSPTGSSNQPQHF
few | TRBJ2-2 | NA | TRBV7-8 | TGTGCCAGCAGACCTTATAACACCGGGGAGCTGTTTTTT | CASRPYNTGELFF
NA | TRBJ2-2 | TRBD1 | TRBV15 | TGTGCCACCAGCAGCAAACAGGGGGTGGGGTCGAGCACCGGGGAGCTGTTTTTT | CATSSKQGVGSSTGELFF
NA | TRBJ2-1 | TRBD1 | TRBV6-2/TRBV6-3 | TGTGCCAGCAGTCCCGGGACAGGGTACAATGAGCAGTTCTTC | CASSPGTGYNEQFF
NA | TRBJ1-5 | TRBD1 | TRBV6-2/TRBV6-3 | TGTGCCAGCAGTAGCCGGGACAGGGGTCTATATCAGCCCCAGCATTTT | CASSSRDRGLYQPQHF
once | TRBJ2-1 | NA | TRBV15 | TGTGCCACGCTGGGGGGCGGGTATGGTGAGCAGTTCTTC | CATLGGGYGEQFF
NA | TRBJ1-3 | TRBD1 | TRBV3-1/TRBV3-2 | TGTGCCAGCAGCCTAGAGGGACAGAACTCTGGAAACACCATATATTTT | CASSLEGQNSGNTIYF
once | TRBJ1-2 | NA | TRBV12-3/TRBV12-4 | TGTGCCAGCAGTCTTTGGGGACACGGCTACACCTTC | CASSLWGHGYTF
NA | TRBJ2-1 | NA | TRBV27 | TGTGCCAGCAGACTCTGGGGGGACAATGAGCAGTTCTTC | CASRLWGDNEQFF
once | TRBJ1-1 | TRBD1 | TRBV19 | TGTGCCACCCTGGACAGGGGAAGGCCAACTGAAGCTTTCTTT | CATLDRGRPTEAFF
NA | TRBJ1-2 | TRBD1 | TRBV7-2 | TGTGCCAGCAGCTCCGGCCGAGACAGGGGATATGGCTACACCTTC | CASSSGRDRGYGYTF
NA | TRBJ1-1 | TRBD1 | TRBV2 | TGTGCCAGCAGTGAAGCGCTTCGGGCAGGGGGTCCAGCTTTCTTT | CASSEALRAGGPAFF
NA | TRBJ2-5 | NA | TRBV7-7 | TGTGCTAGCAGCTTAGGTTTGAGGTTCGGCGAGACCCAGTACTTC | CASSLGLRFGETQYF
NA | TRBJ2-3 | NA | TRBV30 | TGTGCCTGGAGTGTACAGGGCATCGGCACAGATACGCAGTATTTT | CAWSVQGIGTDTQYF
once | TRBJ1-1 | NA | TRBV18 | TGTGCCAGCTCTCTACAGGGGAACACTGAAGCTTTCTTT | CASSLQGNTEAFF
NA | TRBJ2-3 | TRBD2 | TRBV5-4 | TGTGCCAGCAGCTTGCCTAGCGGGGGAGGGGAAGATACGCAGTATTTT | CASSLPSGGGEDTQYF
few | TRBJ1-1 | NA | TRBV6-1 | TGTGCCAGCAGTGAAGACAGGCGAGCGGCTTTCTTT | CASSEDRRAAFF
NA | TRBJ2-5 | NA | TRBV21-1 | TGTGCCAGCAGCAAAGGGAGAGGAGGTAAAGAGACCCAGTACTTC | CASSKGRGGKETQYF
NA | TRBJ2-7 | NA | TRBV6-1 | TGTGCCAGCAGTGAAACTCCCTACGAGCAGTACTTC | CASSETPYEQYF
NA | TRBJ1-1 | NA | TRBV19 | TGTGCCAGTAGAACTGTAGGGGACACTGAAGCTTTCTTT | CASRTVGDTEAFF
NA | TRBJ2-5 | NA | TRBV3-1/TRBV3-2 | TGTGCCAGCAGCCGACAGAGCCAAGAGACCCAGTACTTC | CASSRQSQETQYF
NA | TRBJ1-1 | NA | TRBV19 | TGTGCCAGTAGTACAAATAACAGGGTGGTAGGCGCTGAAGCTTTCTTT | CASSTNNRVVGAEAFF
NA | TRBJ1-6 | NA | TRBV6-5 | TGTGCCAGCAGGGACAGAATTAATTCACCCCTCCACTTT | CASRDRINSPLHF
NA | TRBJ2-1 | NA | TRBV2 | TGTGCCAGCAGACCCCAACAGGGATACAATGAGCAGTTCTTC | CASRPQQGYNEQFF
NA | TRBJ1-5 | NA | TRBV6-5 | TGTGCCAGCAGCAGGACCCTTAGCAATCAGCCCCAGCATTTT | CASSRTLSNQPQHF
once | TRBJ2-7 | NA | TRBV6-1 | TGTGCCAGCAGTGAATCCGGGACTGGCTCCTACGAGCAGTACTTC | CASSESGTGSYEQYF
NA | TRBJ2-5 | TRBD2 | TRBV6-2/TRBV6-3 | TGTGCCAGCAGTGTGGAAGCGGGGCCTTGGGAGACCCAGTACTTC | CASSVEAGPWETQYF
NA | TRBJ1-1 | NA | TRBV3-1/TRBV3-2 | TGTGCCAGCAGCCAAGAGCAGGCGAACACTGAAGCTTTCTTT | CASSQEQANTEAFF
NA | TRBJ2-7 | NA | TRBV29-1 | TGCAGCGTAGTAGACTATCCCTACGAGCAGTACTTC | CSVVDYPYEQYF
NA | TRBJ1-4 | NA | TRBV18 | TGTGCCAGCTCTCCGTTGGCGGCAACTAATGAAAAACTGTTTTTT | CASSPLAATNEKLFF
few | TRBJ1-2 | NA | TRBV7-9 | TGTGCCAGCAGCGCGCGCTTAGTCCTCGGGGGCTACACCTTC | CASSARLVLGGYTF
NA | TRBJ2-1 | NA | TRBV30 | TGTGCCCTCCGGACTTACAATGAGCAGTTCTTC | CALRTYNEQFF
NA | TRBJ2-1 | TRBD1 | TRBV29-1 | TGCAGCGTTGAAGAGGTTTTGGGGACAGGGAAGGCTGGCAATGAGCAGTTCTTC | CSVEEVLGTGKAGNEQFF
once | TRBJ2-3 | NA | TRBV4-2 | TGTGCCAGCAGCCCCCGAAACTATCCCGGAGATACGCAGTATTTT | CASSPRNYPGDTQYF
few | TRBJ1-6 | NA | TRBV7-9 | TGTGCCAGCAGCTTAGGGATGGGGTTTTATAATTCACCCCTCCACTTT | CASSLGMGFYNSPLHF
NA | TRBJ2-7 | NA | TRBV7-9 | TGTGCCAGCAGCTGGGGAGGGTTGGCCAGGGGGGACTACGAGCAGTACTTC | CASSWGGLARGDYEQYF
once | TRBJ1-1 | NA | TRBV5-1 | TGCGCCAGCAGCTTGGCCGGGGTTCCGAACACTGAAGCTTTCTTT | CASSLAGVPNTEAFF
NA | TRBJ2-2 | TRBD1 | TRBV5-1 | TGCGCCAGCGGACAGGGGCCCGGGGAGCTGTTTTTT | CASGQGPGELFF
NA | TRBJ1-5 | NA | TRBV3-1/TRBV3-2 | TGTGCCAGCAGCCAAGTGTCTGGGCCCCAGCATTTT | CASSQVSGPQHF
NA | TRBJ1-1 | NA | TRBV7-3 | TGTGCCAGCAGCTTAACGTGGCGCACTGAAGCTTTCTTT | CASSLTWRTEAFF
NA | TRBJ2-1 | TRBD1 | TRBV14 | TGTGCCAGCAGCCAAGTAGCACCGGACAGGGCTTTGGATGAGCAGTTCTTC | CASSQVAPDRALDEQFF
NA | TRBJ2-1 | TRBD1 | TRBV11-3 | TGTGCCAGCAGTCCCGGGACAGGGGGCTTCAATGAGCAGTTCTTC | CASSPGTGGFNEQFF
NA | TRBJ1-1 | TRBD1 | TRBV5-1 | TGCGCCAGCAGCAGGGACAGGGGGCCTGAAGCTTTCTTT | CASSRDRGPEAFF
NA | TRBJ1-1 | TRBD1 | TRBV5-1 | TGCGCCAGTGGGGACAGGCCTGAAGCTGAAGCTTTCTTT | CASGDRPEAEAFF
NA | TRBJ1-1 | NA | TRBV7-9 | TGTGCCAGCAGCTTAGACGGCTGGGGGACTGAAGCTTTCTTT | CASSLDGWGTEAFF
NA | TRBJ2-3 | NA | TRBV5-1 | TGCGCCAGCAGCTCCGAAATTAGCACAGATACGCAGTATTTT | CASSSEISTDTQYF
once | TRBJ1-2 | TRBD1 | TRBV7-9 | TGTGCCAGCAGCTTAGGGGGCAGGGGGACTTCCAACTATGGCTACACCTTC | CASSLGGRGTSNYGYTF
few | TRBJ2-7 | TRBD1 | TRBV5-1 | TGCGCCAGCACCCCGCACCCGGACAGGTCCTACGAGCAGTACTTC | CASTPHPDRSYEQYF
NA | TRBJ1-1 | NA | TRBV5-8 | TGTGCCAGCAGCTTGTGGACACTGAACACTGAAGCTTTCTTT | CASSLWTLNTEAFF
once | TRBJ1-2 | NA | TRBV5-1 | TGCGCCAGCAGCTTGGTGGCGAACCAGGGTGATGGCTACACCTTC | CASSLVANQGDGYTF
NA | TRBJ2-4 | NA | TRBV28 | TGTGCCAGCGCCACCGGGAAAATAGCCAAAAACATTCAGTACTTC | CASATGKIAKNIQYF
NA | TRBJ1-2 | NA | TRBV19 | TGTGCCAGTAATCCGACAGGTAGAGGAGGCTATGGCTACACCTTC | CASNPTGRGGYGYTF
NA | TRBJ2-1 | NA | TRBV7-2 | TGTGCCAGCAGCTTACAAGACCTGGATGAGCAGTTCTTC | CASSLQDLDEQFF
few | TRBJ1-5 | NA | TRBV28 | TGTGCCAGCAGCGGACAGATCAATCAGCCCCAGCATTTT | CASSGQINQPQHF
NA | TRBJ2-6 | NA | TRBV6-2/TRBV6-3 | TGTGCCAGCAGTCGGGATACTGGGGCCAACGTCCTGACTTTC | CASSRDTGANVLTF
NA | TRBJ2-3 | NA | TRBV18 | TGTGCCAGCTCACCAGAGACTAGCACAGATACGCAGTATTTT | CASSPETSTDTQYF
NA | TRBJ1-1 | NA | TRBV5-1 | TGCGCCAGCAGCTCAGGACGGGGCCGGATGAACACTGAAGCTTTCTTT | CASSSGRGRMNTEAFF